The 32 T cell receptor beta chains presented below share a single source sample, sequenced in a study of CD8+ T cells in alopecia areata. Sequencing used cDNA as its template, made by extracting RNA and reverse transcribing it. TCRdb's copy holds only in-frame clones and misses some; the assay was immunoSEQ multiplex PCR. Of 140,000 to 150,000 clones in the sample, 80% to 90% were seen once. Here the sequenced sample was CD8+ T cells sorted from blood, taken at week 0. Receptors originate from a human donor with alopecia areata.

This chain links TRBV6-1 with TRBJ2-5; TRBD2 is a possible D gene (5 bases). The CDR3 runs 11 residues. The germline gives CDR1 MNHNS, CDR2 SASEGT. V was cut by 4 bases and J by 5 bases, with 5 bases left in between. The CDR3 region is CASSGGETQYF. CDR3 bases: TGTGCCAGCAGTGGCGGGGAGACCCAGTACTTC.

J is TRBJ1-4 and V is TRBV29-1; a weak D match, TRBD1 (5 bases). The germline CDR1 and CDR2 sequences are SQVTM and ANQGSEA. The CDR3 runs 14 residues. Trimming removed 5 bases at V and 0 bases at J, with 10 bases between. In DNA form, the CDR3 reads TGCAGCGTTCTTGGACACGCAACTAATGAAAAACTGTTTTTT. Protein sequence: CSVLGHATNEKLFF.

CDR3 residues: CASSLVGEKLFF. The CDR3, as DNA: TGTGCCAGCAGCCTTGTGGGAGAAAAACTGTTTTTT. This sequence joins TRBV5-6 and TRBJ1-4; no reliable D call. From germline, CDR1 is SGHDT and CDR2 YYEEEE. V lost 4 bases, J lost 8 bases, and 9 bases lay in between. The CDR3 extends over 12 amino acids.

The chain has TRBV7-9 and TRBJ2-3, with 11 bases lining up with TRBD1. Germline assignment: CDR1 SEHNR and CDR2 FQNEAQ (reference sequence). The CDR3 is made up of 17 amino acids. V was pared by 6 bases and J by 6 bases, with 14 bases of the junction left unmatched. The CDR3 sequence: CASRLPGTGGIRDTQYF. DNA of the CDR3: TGTGCCAGCAGGTTGCCCGGGACAGGGGGAATCAGGGATACGCAGTATTTT.

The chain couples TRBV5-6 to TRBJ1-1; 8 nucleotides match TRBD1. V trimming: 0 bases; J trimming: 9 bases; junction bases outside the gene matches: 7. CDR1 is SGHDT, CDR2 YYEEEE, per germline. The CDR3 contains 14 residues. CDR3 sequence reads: CASSLGTGFQKAFF. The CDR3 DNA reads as TGTGCCAGCAGCTTGGGGACAGGGTTTCAGAAAGCTTTCTTT.

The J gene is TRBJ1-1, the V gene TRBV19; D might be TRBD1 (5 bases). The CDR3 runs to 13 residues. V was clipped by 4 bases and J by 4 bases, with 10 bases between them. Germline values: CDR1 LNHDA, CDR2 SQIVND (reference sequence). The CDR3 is CASSTDSTTEAFF. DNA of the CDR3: TGTGCCAGTAGTACCGACAGTACCACTGAAGCTTTCTTT.

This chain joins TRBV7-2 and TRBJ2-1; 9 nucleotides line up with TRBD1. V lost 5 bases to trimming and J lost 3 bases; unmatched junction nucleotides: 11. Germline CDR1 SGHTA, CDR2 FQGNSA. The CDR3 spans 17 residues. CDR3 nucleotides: TGTGCCAGCAGCACAGCAGGGACAGGGTGGTACTACAATGAGCAGTTCTTC. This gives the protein CASSTAGTGWYYNEQFF.

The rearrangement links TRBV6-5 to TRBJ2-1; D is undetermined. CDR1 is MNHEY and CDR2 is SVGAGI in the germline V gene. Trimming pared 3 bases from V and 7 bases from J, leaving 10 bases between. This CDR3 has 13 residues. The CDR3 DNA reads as TGTGCCAGCAGTTATTTTTCGGGTAATGAGCAGTTCTTC. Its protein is CASSYFSGNEQFF.

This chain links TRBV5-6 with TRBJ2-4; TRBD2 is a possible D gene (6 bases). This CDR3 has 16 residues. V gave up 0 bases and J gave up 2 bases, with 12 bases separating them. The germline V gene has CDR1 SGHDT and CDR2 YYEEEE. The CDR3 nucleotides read TGTGCCAGCAGCTTGGGATATGCGGGGACCAAAAACATTCAGTACTTC. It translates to CASSLGYAGTKNIQYF.

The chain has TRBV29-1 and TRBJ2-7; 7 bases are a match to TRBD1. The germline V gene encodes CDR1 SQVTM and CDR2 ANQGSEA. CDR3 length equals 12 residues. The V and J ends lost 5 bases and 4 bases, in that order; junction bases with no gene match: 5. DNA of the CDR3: TGCAGCGTTCCGGGACAGTCTTACGAGCAGTACTTC. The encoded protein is CSVPGQSYEQYF.

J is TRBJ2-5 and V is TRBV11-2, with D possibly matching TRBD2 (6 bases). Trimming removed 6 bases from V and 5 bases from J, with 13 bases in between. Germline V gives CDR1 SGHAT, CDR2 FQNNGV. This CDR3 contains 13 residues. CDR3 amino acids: CASRGEDVETQYF. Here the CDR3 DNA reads TGTGCCAGCAGAGGGGAGGATGTGGAGACCCAGTACTTC. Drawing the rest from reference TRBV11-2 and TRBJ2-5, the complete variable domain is EAGVAQSPRYKIIEKRQSVAFWCNPISGHATLYWYQQILGQGPKLLIQFQNNGVVDDSQLPKDRFSAERLKGVDSTLKIQPAKLEDSAVYLCASRGEDVETQYFGPGTRLLVL.

The CDR3 sequence is CASSQEAGVGTEAFF. The CDR3 region has the DNA TGCGCCAGCAGCCAAGAGGCAGGGGTGGGCACTGAAGCTTTCTTT. The V call is TRBV4-1, the J call TRBJ1-1, with D possibly TRBD1 on 6 matching bases. Between the trimmed V and J ends, which lost 0 bases and 4 bases, there was a span of 12 bases. The CDR3 contains 15 residues. CDR1 is MGHRA and CDR2 is YSYEKL in the germline V gene.

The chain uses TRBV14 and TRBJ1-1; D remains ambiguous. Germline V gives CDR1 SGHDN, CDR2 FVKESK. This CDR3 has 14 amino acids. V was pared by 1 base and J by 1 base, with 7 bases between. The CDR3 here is CASSQVNSNTEAFF. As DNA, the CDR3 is TGTGCCAGCAGCCAAGTTAATTCGAACACTGAAGCTTTCTTT.

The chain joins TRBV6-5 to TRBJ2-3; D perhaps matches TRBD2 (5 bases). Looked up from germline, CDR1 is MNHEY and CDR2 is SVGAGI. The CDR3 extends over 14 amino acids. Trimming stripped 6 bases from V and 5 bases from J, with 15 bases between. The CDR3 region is CASREELRGDTQYF. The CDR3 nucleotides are TGTGCCAGCAGGGAAGAACTCCGGGGAGATACGCAGTATTTT.

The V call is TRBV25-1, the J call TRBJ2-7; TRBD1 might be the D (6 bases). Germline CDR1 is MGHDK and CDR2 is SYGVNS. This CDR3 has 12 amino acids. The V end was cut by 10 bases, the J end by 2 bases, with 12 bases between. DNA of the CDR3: TGTGCCACCCTACAGGGCCCCTACGAGCAGTACTTC. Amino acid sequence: CATLQGPYEQYF.

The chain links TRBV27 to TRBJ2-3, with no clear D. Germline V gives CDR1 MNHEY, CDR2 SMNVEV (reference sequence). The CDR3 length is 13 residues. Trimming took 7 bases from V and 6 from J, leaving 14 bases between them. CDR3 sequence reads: CASTQKIGDTQYF. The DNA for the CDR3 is TGTGCCAGCACCCAAAAAATAGGCGATACGCAGTATTTT.

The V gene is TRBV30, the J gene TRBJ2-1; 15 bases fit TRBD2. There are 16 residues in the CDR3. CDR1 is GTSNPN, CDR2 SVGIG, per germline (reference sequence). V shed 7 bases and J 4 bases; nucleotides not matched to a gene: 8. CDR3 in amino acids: CASGLAGGVSYNEQFF. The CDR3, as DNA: TGTGCCTCAGGACTAGCGGGAGGGGTGAGTTACAATGAGCAGTTCTTC. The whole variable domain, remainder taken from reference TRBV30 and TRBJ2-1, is SQTIHQWPATLVQPVGSPLSLECTVEGTSNPNLYWYRQAAGRGLQLLFYSVGIGQISSEVPQNLSASRPQDRQFILSSKKLLLSDSGFYLCASGLAGGVSYNEQFFGPGTRLTVL.

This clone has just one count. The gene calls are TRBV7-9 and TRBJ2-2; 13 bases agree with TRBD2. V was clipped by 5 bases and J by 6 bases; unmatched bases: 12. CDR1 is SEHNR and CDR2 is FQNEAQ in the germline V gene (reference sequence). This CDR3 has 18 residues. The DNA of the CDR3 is TGTGCCAGCAGCCGACTAGCGGGAGGCCCCTTAGGGCCCGGGGAGCTGTTTTTT. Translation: CASSRLAGGPLGPGELFF.

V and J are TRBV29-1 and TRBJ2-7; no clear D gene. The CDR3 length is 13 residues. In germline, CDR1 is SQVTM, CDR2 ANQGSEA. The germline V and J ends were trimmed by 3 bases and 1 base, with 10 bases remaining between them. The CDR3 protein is CSVDDNLSYEQYF. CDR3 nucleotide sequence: TGCAGCGTTGACGACAATCTTTCCTACGAGCAGTACTTC.

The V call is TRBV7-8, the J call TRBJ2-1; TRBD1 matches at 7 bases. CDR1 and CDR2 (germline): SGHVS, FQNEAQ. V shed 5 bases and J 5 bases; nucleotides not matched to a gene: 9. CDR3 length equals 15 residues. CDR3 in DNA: TGTGCCAGCAGCCCGCGACAGGGCCCCGACAATGAGCAGTTCTTC. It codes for CASSPRQGPDNEQFF.

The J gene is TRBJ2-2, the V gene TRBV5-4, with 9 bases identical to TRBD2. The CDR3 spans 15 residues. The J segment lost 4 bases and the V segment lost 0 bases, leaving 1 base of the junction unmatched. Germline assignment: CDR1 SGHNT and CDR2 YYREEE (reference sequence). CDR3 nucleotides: TGTGCCAGCAGCTTGGGAGCGGGAGGCACCGGGGAGCTGTTTTTT. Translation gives CASSLGAGGTGELFF.

This CDR3 reads CASSGRDLSYEQYF. CDR3 bases: TGTGCCAGCAGCGGGCGGGACCTCTCCTACGAGCAGTACTTC. The gene calls are TRBV9 and TRBJ2-7; TRBD2 is a possible D gene (6 bases). The CDR3 spans 14 residues. V was cut by 3 bases and J by 0 bases, with 10 bases left in between. Germline assignment: CDR1 SGDLS and CDR2 YYNGEE.

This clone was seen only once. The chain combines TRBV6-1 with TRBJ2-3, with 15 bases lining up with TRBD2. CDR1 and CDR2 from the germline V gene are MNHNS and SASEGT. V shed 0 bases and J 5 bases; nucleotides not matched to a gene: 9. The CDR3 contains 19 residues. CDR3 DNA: TGTGCCAGCAGTGAAGCGTTCGGACTAGCGGGGGGGTCTGGAGATACGCAGTATTTT. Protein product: CASSEAFGLAGGSGDTQYF.

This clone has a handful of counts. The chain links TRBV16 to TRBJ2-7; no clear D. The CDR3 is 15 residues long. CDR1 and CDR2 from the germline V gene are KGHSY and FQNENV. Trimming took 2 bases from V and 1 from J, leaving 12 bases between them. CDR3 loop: CASSQITGMSYEQYF. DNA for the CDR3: TGTGCCAGCAGCCAAATAACCGGTATGTCCTACGAGCAGTACTTC.

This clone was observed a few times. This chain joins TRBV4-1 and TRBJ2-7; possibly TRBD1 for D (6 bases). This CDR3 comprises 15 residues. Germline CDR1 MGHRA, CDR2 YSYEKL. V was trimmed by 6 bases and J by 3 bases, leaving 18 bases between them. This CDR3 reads CASSRTTQGNYEQYF. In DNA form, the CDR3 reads TGCGCCAGCAGTCGAACAACCCAGGGGAACTACGAGCAGTACTTC.

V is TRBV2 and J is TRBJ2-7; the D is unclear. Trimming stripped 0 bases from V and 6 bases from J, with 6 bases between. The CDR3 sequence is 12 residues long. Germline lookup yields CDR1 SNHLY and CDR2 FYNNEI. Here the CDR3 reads CASSEALVEQYF. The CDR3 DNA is TGTGCCAGCAGTGAAGCTTTAGTCGAGCAGTACTTC.

The CDR3 loop reads CATSRGSDRAPYPQETQYF. DNA for the CDR3: TGTGCCACCAGCAGAGGGTCGGACAGGGCTCCCTATCCTCAAGAGACCCAGTACTTC. J is TRBJ2-5 and V is TRBV15; 8 nucleotides match TRBD1. CDR1 and CDR2 (germline): LNHNV, YYDKDF (reference sequence). V gave up 1 base and J gave up 2 bases; unmatched junction bases: 15. The CDR3 totals 19 residues.

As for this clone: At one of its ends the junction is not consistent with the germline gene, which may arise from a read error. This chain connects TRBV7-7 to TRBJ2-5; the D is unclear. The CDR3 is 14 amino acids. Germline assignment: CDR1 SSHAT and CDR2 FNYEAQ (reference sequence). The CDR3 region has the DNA TGTGCTAGCAGCTCAATGGGTCCCCAAGAGACCCAGTACTTC. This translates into CASSSMGPQETQYF.

The CDR3 region is CASSYRQPYEQYF. DNA for the CDR3: TGTGCCAGCAGTTACAGACAGCCCTACGAGCAGTACTTC. The chain has TRBV6-5 and TRBJ2-5, with D perhaps matching TRBD1 (5 bases). Gene TRBJ2-7 matches the end of the DNA better, so the J call may be wrong. The CDR3 runs to 13 residues. The V gene's germline CDR1 is MNHEY and CDR2 SVGAGI.

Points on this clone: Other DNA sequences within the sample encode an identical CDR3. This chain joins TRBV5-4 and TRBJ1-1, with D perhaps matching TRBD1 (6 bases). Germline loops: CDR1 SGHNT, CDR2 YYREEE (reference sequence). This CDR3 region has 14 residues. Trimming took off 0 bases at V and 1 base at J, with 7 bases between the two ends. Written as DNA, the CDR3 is TGTGCCAGCAGCTTGGAGGGGGGGAACACTGAAGCTTTCTTT. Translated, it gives CASSLEGGNTEAFF.

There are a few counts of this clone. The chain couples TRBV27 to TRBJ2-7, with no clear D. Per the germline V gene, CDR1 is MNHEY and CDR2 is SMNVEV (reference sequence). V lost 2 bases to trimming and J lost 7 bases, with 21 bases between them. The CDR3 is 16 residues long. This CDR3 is CASSLVDGPPASEQYF. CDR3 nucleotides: TGTGCCAGCAGTTTAGTCGACGGACCCCCCGCTAGTGAGCAGTACTTC.

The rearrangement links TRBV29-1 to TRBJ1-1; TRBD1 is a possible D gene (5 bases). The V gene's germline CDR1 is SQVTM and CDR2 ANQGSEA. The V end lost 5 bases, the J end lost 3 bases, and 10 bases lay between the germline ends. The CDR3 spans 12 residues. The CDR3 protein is CSVLGEDTEAFF. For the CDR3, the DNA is TGCAGCGTTTTAGGGGAGGACACTGAAGCTTTCTTT.